The entry that follows covers one T cell receptor (beta chain) sequence. Its antigen is not known. This sample is drawn from a study of vaccination and CD4 T cells after COVID-19. Across the study: Post-diagnosis, post-COVID samples were collected after a median approximately three months, ranging 35 to 161. Three convalescent patients were sampled post-vaccination (at day 14 and at days 161 to 241). Study-wide results and caveats: Median SARS-CoV-2-reactive clonotypes rose from about 20 to 38, not significantly.

The Oncomine TCR Beta short-read assay was applied to DNA of cultured CD4+ T cells. Using the QIAamp micro DNA kit, genomic DNA was extracted from the CD4+ T cells that had been cultured. TCRdb used MiXCR to reprocess the PCR reads, holding one entry per CDR3 protein. Altogether about 25,000 distinct CDR3 sequences are present, 35% to 55% being singletons, with the ten largest covering roughly 4%. Time point described: late sampling 161 to 241 days after vaccination in a few convalescent patients. Treatment here: roughly ten-day PBMC culture with coronavirus spike peptide pools or control peptides (ViraFEST assay). The sequence was obtained from a human donor who had recovered from COVID-19. Sequences were derived from CD4+ T cells from blood, cultured in vitro, sampled about 7 months after SARS-CoV-2 vaccination.

For the CDR3, the DNA is TGTGCCAGCAGCAAAGAGGGCGTCAGGCCGGGTGGCAATCAGCCCCAGCATTTT. It codes for CASSKEGVRPGGNQPQHF. This rearrangement joins TRBV21-1 to TRBJ1-5; the D call of TRBD1 is as the table states it, not checked on the DNA. TRBV21-1 is a pseudogene segment. There are 18 residues in the CDR3.